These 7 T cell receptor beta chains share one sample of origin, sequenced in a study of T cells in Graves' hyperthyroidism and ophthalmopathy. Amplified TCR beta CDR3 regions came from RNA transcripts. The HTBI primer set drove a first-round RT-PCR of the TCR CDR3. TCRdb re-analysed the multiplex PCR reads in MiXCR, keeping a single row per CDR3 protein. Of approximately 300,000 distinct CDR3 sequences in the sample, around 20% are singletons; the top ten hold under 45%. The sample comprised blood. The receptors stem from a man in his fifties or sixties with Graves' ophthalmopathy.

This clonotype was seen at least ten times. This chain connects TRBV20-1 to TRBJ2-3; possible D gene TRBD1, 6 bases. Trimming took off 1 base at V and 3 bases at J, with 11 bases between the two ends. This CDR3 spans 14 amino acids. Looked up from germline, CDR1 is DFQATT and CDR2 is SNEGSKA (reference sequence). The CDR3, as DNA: TGCAGTGCTAGAGCCGACAGGATGACAGATACGCAGTATTTT. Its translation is CSARADRMTDTQYF.

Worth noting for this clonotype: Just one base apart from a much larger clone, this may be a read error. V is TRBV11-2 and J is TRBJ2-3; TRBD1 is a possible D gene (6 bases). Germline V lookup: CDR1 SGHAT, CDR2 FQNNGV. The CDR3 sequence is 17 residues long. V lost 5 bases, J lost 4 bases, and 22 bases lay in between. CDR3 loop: CASSPGGYRASADTQYF. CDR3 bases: TGTGCCAGCAGCCCAGGCGGATACAGGGCAAGCGCAGATACGCAGTATTTT.

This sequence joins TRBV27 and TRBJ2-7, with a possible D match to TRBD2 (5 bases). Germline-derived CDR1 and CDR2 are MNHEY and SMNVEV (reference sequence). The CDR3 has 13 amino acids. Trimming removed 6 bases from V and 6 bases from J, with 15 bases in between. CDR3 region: CASRGTRGVEQYF. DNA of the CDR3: TGTGCCAGCAGGGGCACCCGGGGAGTCGAGCAGTACTTC.

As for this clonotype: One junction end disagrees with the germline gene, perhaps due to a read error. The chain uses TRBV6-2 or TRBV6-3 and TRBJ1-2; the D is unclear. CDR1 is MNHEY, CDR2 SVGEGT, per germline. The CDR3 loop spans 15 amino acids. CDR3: CASSYRSSSNYGYAF. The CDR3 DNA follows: TGTGCCAGCAGTTACAGATCCTCATCTAACTATGGCTACGCCTTC.

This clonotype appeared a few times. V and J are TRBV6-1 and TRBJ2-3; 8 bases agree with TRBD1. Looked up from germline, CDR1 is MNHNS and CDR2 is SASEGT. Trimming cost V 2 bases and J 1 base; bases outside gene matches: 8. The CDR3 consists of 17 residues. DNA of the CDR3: TGTGCCAGCAGTGAAAGACAGGGGAGGCTCCGCACAGATACGCAGTATTTT. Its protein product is CASSERQGRLRTDTQYF.

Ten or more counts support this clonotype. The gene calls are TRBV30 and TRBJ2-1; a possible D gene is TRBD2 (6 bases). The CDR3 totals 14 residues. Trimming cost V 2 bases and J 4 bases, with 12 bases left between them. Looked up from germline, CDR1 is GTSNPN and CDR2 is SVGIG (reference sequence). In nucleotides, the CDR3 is TGTGCCTGGAGTCCCGGGGGAGTGTACAATGAGCAGTTCTTC. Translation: CAWSPGGVYNEQFF.

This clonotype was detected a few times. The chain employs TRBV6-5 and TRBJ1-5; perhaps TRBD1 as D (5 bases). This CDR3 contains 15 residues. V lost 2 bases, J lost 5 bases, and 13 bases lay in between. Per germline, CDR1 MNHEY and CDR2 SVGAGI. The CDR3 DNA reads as TGTGCCAGCAGTTACCCCCCCGACAGATATCAGCCCCAGCATTTT. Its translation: CASSYPPDRYQPQHF.